One sample yielded the 30 T cell receptor beta chains listed below, sequenced in a study of cytomegalovirus exposure and HLA in healthy donors. The PCR ran on 60 Vbeta and 13 Jbeta primers. The data were produced by immunoSEQ multiplex PCR, yet TCRdb's version contains in-frame clones alone and is incomplete. Altogether around 120,000 clones are present, 80% being singletons, with the ten largest covering 3% to 3.5%. The source material was PBMCs. These receptors were obtained from a male donor in good health and CMV-seronegative.

The rearrangement links TRBV28 to TRBJ1-2; no definite D call. The CDR3 runs 14 residues. Per germline, CDR1 MDHEN and CDR2 SYDVKM. V was pared by 8 bases and J by 1 base, with 14 bases between. The chain's CDR3 is CASVRIRGNYGYTF. CDR3 nucleotide sequence: TGTGCCAGCGTCCGTATTCGGGGTAACTATGGCTACACCTTC.

The rearrangement uses TRBV11-2 and TRBJ1-1; D call uncertain. Trimming removed 5 bases at V and 4 bases at J, with 8 bases between. Germline CDR1 and CDR2: SGHAT and FQNNGV. CDR3 length: 12 residues. The CDR3 loop is CASSDSRTEAFF. CDR3 DNA: TGTGCCAGCAGCGATTCGCGCACTGAAGCTTTCTTT. Variable domain in full (rest from reference TRBV11-2 and TRBJ1-1): EAGVAQSPRYKIIEKRQSVAFWCNPISGHATLYWYQQILGQGPKLLIQFQNNGVVDDSQLPKDRFSAERLKGVDSTLKIQPAKLEDSAVYLCASSDSRTEAFFGQGTRLTVV.

This clone appeared a few times. V gene TRBV30 combines with J gene TRBJ1-1; the match to TRBD1 covers 9 bases. The J segment lost 1 base and the V segment lost 3 bases, leaving 0 bases of the junction unmatched. The CDR3 covers 13 residues. Germline values: CDR1 GTSNPN, CDR2 SVGIG (reference sequence). In nucleotides, the CDR3 is TGTGCCTGGAGGGACAGGGGGAACACTGAAGCTTTCTTT. Amino acids: CAWRDRGNTEAFF.

The CDR3 sequence: CASSQGSDRATYEQYF. CDR3 nucleotide sequence: TGCGCCAGCAGCCAAGGCTCGGACAGGGCTACCTACGAGCAGTACTTC. The chain couples TRBV4-1 to TRBJ2-7; 8 bases are a match to TRBD1. Germline V gene data show CDR1 as MGHRA and CDR2 as YSYEKL. The CDR3 runs to 16 residues. The V gene end was trimmed by 1 base and the J gene end by 2 bases; junction bases not matched to a gene: 7.

The V call is TRBV5-1, the J call TRBJ2-5, with no clear D. Germline V lookup: CDR1 SGHRS, CDR2 YFSETQ. CDR3 length: 15 residues. V gave up 0 bases and J gave up 1 base, with 10 bases separating them. The chain's CDR3 is CASSLVEAVQETQYF. The CDR3, as DNA: TGCGCCAGCAGCTTGGTAGAGGCAGTCCAAGAGACCCAGTACTTC.

The chain links TRBV11-2 to TRBJ1-2; 7 nucleotides line up with TRBD1. The CDR3 is 14 residues long. The V gene's germline CDR1 is SGHAT and CDR2 FQNNGV. V trimming: 5 bases; J trimming: 6 bases; junction bases outside the gene matches: 9. The CDR3, as DNA: TGTGCCAGCAGCCTCGCAGGGGGGAGGAATGGCTACACCTTC. This translates into CASSLAGGRNGYTF.

This clone was found once. The chain links TRBV5-1 to TRBJ2-5; maybe TRBD2 (5 bases). There are 15 residues in the CDR3. In germline, CDR1 is SGHRS, CDR2 YFSETQ. V lost 2 bases to trimming and J lost 1 base, with 12 bases between them. The CDR3 region is CASSFTGKFQETQYF. CDR3 sequence (DNA): TGCGCCAGCAGCTTTACCGGGAAATTCCAAGAGACCCAGTACTTC.

This sequence joins TRBV7-6 and TRBJ2-1; TRBD2 aligns across 9 bases. CDR3 size: 16 residues. Per the germline V gene, CDR1 is SGHVS and CDR2 is FNYEAQ. J gave up 6 bases and V 1 base, and 7 bases lay outside the gene matches. The CDR3 DNA sequence: TGTGCCAGCAGCTTAGTGGGCGGGAGGGGTCGCAATGAGCAGTTCTTC. Amino acid sequence: CASSLVGGRGRNEQFF.

The V and J genes are TRBV5-1 and TRBJ2-5; D might be TRBD1 (5 bases). The CDR3 is 14 amino acids. Trimming stripped 3 bases from V and 1 base from J, with 10 bases between. Germline V gives CDR1 SGHRS, CDR2 YFSETQ. CDR3 protein: CASSSPTVQETQYF. CDR3 bases: TGCGCCAGCAGCTCCCCGACAGTCCAAGAGACCCAGTACTTC. Using reference TRBV5-1 and TRBJ2-5 for the parts outside the CDR3, the full variable domain is KAGVTQTPRYLIKTRGQQVTLSCSPISGHRSVSWYQQTPGQGLQFLFEYFSETQRNKGNFPGRFSGRQFSNSRSEMNVSTLELGDSALYLCASSSPTVQETQYFGPGTRLLVL.

The chain has TRBV21-1 and TRBJ1-6; the listed D gene, TRBD1, was not tested against the DNA. TRBV21-1 is an annotated pseudogene. This CDR3 contains 13 residues. The chain's CDR3 is CASTSWGLSPLHF. The CDR3 nucleotides read TGTGCCAGCACCTCCTGGGGGCTTTCACCCCTCCACTTT.

This clone was picked up one time. The chain carries TRBV19 and TRBJ2-5; a weak D match, TRBD1 (6 bases). The CDR3 consists of 18 residues. CDR1 LNHDA and CDR2 SQIVND come from the germline V gene (reference sequence). Trimming cost V 3 bases and J 5 bases, with 25 bases left between them. The CDR3 coding sequence is TGTGCCAGTAGTATCCAACCCACAGGGCCCGTTTTGGGGGAGACCCAGTACTTC. This translates into CASSIQPTGPVLGETQYF.

V usage is TRBV14 and J usage is TRBJ2-3; the match to TRBD1 covers 7 bases. CDR1 is SGHDN and CDR2 is FVKESK in the germline V gene. Trimming removed 0 bases from V and 1 base from J; junction bases left unmatched: 7. The CDR3 consists of 17 residues. DNA for the CDR3: TGTGCCAGCAGCCAAGATCTATTGGGACAGCGCACAGATACGCAGTATTTT. This sequence encodes CASSQDLLGQRTDTQYF.

This clone has more than one count but fewer than ten. The chain joins TRBV11-1 to TRBJ2-7, with D possibly being TRBD2 (6 bases). Germline V CDR1 and CDR2: SGHAT, FQDESV (reference sequence). There are 13 residues in the CDR3. V lost 1 base to trimming and J lost 6 bases, with 10 bases between them. The CDR3 coding sequence is TGTGCCAGCAGCTTAGTCCGGGGAGGCGAGCAGTACTTC. Protein: CASSLVRGGEQYF.

This clone has a handful of counts. The same CDR3 arises from other DNA sequences in this sample as well. The gene calls are TRBV5-1 and TRBJ2-1; D is uncertain. The CDR3 runs 13 residues. From germline, CDR1 is SGHRS and CDR2 YFSETQ. Trimming cost V 0 bases and J 4 bases, with 5 bases left between them. DNA of the CDR3: TGCGCCAGCAGCTTGGGTCAGTACAATGAGCAGTTCTTC. It codes for CASSLGQYNEQFF.

V usage is TRBV4-3 and J usage is TRBJ2-3, with TRBD1 as a possible D gene (5 bases). Trimming took off 0 bases at V and 4 bases at J, with 14 bases between the two ends. This CDR3 comprises 16 residues. Germline V gene lookup returns CDR1 LGHNA and CDR2 YSLEER. The CDR3 loop is CASSQEGSGYADTQYF. CDR3 nucleotides: TGCGCCAGCAGCCAAGAAGGGTCAGGGTATGCAGATACGCAGTATTTT.

CDR3 residues: CASSFYGGNTQYF. In DNA, the CDR3 is TGTGCCAGCAGCTTTTACGGAGGAAATACGCAGTATTTT. This sequence joins TRBV5-4 and TRBJ2-3; D is possibly TRBD2 (5 bases). The CDR3 contains 13 residues. The germline V and J ends were trimmed by 2 bases and 7 bases, with 11 bases remaining between them. Germline CDR1 reads SGHNT; CDR2 reads YYREEE (reference sequence). The entire variable domain, with the rest obtained from reference TRBV5-4 and TRBJ2-3, is as follows: ETGVTQSPTHLIKTRGQQVTLRCSSQSGHNTVSWYQQALGQGPQFIFQYYREEENGRGNFPPRFSGLQFPNYSSELNVNALELDDSALYLCASSFYGGNTQYFGPGTRLTVL.

This clone was counted a single time. The genes are TRBV5-6 and TRBJ1-3; D gene unclear. In germline, CDR1 is SGHDT, CDR2 YYEEEE. The V and J ends lost 7 bases and 4 bases respectively, with 6 bases between them. This CDR3 has 11 residues. The CDR3 reads CASASGNTIYF. The CDR3 coding sequence is TGTGCCAGCGCGAGCGGAAACACCATATATTTT.

The chain uses TRBV4-1 and TRBJ2-7; 10 nucleotides agree with TRBD2. Germline assignment: CDR1 MGHRA and CDR2 YSYEKL. The J segment lost 4 bases and the V segment lost 4 bases, leaving 4 bases of the junction unmatched. CDR3 length: 14 amino acids. The CDR3 region is CASSLTTSGYEQYF. In DNA, the CDR3 is TGCGCCAGCAGCCTTACGACTAGCGGGTACGAGCAGTACTTC.

The chain employs TRBV7-9 and TRBJ2-2; 10 nucleotides match TRBD2. V was pared by 5 bases and J by 7 bases, with 7 bases of the junction left unmatched. Germline V lookup: CDR1 SEHNR, CDR2 FQNEAQ (reference sequence). The CDR3 consists of 15 residues. The CDR3 DNA is TGTGCCAGCAGCCCCACTAGCGGGATTGTCGGGGAGCTGTTTTTT. Amino acids: CASSPTSGIVGELFF.

This clone has more than one count but fewer than ten. The chain is built from TRBV21-1 and TRBJ1-2; the DNA was not used to check the table's D call, TRBD1. TRBV21-1 is annotated as a pseudogene. CDR3 length: 17 amino acids. The CDR3 sequence is CASSKVKGQEANYGYTF. CDR3 coding DNA: TGTGCCAGCAGCAAGGTAAAGGGACAGGAGGCTAACTATGGCTACACCTTC.

This sequence joins TRBV11-2 and TRBJ2-1, with TRBD2 identical over 11 bases. The CDR3 extends over 16 amino acids. Trimming at V came to 0 bases and at J to 4 bases, leaving 2 bases not matched to a gene. Germline loops: CDR1 SGHAT, CDR2 FQNNGV. Here the CDR3 DNA reads TGTGCCAGCAGCTTAGAGGGACTAGCGGCGTACAATGAGCAGTTCTTC. It encodes CASSLEGLAAYNEQFF.

In regard to this clone: The final CDR3 position lacks the conserved phenylalanine or tryptophan, pointing to a likely read error. This sequence joins TRBV5-1 and TRBJ2-7, with a tentative D call TRBD2 (6 bases). Germline CDR1 is SGHRS and CDR2 is YFSETQ. V lost 6 bases and J 2 bases, leaving 15 bases between the germline ends. CDR3 length: 14 residues. The CDR3 DNA sequence: TGCGCCAGCACCCCGGGACTTGGGACCTACGAGCAGTACCTC. It is translated as CASTPGLGTYEQYL.

This clone was observed a handful of times. The gene calls are TRBV4-2 and TRBJ2-1; 8 bases are a match to TRBD2. Germline V CDR1 and CDR2: LGHNA, YNFKEQ. The CDR3 is 14 residues long. Trimming removed 1 base from V and 6 bases from J; junction bases left unmatched: 2. The CDR3 reads CASSQGLASNEQFF. CDR3 coding DNA: TGTGCCAGCAGCCAAGGACTAGCGAGCAATGAGCAGTTCTTC.

By sample fraction, this clone is medium-sized. The rearrangement joins TRBV7-9 to TRBJ1-6, with 7 nucleotides matching TRBD1. Germline assignment: CDR1 SEHNR and CDR2 FQNEAQ (reference sequence). The CDR3 extends over 15 amino acids. With V trimmed by 1 base and J by 7 bases, 4 bases remained unmatched. The CDR3 is CASSLDTGVNSPLHF. As DNA, the CDR3 is TGTGCCAGCAGCTTAGATACAGGGGTCAATTCACCCCTCCACTTT.

The V and J genes are TRBV2 and TRBJ2-7; D unresolved. In germline, CDR1 is SNHLY, CDR2 FYNNEI. Trimming took off 4 bases at V and 7 bases at J, with 17 bases between the two ends. The CDR3 is 14 residues long. The CDR3 sequence is CASSVQVPSMEQYF. CDR3 nucleotides: TGTGCCAGCAGTGTTCAGGTTCCGTCTATGGAGCAGTACTTC.

The gene calls are TRBV11-2 and TRBJ2-7, with D possibly matching TRBD1 (6 bases). CDR3 size: 15 residues. CDR1 and CDR2 (germline): SGHAT, FQNNGV. Trimming pared 1 base from V and 4 bases from J, leaving 14 bases between. The CDR3 loop reads CASSLGAETGYEQYF. CDR3 coding DNA: TGTGCCAGCAGCTTAGGGGCCGAAACAGGGTACGAGCAGTACTTC.

The chain couples TRBV9 to TRBJ1-5; D is perhaps TRBD1 (5 bases). Trimming pared 0 bases from V and 0 bases from J, leaving 13 bases between. The CDR3 length is 17 residues. CDR1 and CDR2 from the germline V gene are SGDLS and YYNGEE. CDR3 DNA sequence: TGTGCCAGCAGCGTAGAGACAGACAGATATAGCAATCAGCCCCAGCATTTT. This gives the protein CASSVETDRYSNQPQHF. Full variable domain (rest looked up from reference TRBV9 and TRBJ1-5): DSGVTQTPKHLITATGQRVTLRCSPRSGDLSVYWYQQSLDQGLQFLIQYYNGEERAKGNILERFSAQQFPDLHSELNLSSLELGDSALYFCASSVETDRYSNQPQHFGDGTRLSIL.

The gene calls are TRBV5-6 and TRBJ2-5, with 8 bases fitting TRBD1. CDR3 length: 16 residues. Germline trimming cut 2 bases from V and 7 bases from J; bases unmatched to any gene: 13. CDR1 and CDR2 (germline): SGHDT, YYEEEE. CDR3 residues: CASSFRDRPILGTQYF. DNA for the CDR3: TGTGCCAGCAGCTTTCGGGACAGGCCCATCTTGGGGACCCAGTACTTC.

The V and J genes are TRBV27 and TRBJ2-7; TRBD2 might be the D (5 bases). Germline CDR1 MNHEY, CDR2 SMNVEV (reference sequence). The CDR3 runs to 13 residues. V gave up 0 bases and J gave up 4 bases, with 7 bases separating them. In nucleotides, the CDR3 is TGTGCCAGCAGTTTATCGACTAAATACGAGCAGTACTTC. Translated: CASSLSTKYEQYF.

The chain couples TRBV11-2 to TRBJ1-1, with TRBD1 identical over 7 bases. J lost 4 bases, V lost 1 base, and 18 bases had no gene match. Germline V gives CDR1 SGHAT, CDR2 FQNNGV. This CDR3 has 19 residues. CDR3 amino acids: CASSLGPLGAGGRSTEAFF. The CDR3 DNA reads TGTGCCAGCAGCTTAGGGCCACTTGGGGCAGGGGGGCGGAGCACTGAAGCTTTCTTT.